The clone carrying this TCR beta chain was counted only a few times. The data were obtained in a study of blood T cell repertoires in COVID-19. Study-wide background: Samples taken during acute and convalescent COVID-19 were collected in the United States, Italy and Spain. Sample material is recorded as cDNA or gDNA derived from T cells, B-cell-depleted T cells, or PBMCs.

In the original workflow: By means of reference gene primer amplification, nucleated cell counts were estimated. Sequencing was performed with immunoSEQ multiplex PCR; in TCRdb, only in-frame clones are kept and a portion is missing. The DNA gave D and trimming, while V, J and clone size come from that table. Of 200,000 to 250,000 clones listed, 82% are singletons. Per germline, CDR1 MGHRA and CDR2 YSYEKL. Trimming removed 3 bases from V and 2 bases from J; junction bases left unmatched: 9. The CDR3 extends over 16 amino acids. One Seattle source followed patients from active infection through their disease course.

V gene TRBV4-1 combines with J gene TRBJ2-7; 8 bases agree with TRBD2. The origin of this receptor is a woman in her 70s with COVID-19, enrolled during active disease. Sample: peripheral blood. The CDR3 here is CASSQGPAGATYEQYF. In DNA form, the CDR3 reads TGCGCCAGCAGCCAGGGGCCAGCGGGGGCTACCTACGAGCAGTACTTC.